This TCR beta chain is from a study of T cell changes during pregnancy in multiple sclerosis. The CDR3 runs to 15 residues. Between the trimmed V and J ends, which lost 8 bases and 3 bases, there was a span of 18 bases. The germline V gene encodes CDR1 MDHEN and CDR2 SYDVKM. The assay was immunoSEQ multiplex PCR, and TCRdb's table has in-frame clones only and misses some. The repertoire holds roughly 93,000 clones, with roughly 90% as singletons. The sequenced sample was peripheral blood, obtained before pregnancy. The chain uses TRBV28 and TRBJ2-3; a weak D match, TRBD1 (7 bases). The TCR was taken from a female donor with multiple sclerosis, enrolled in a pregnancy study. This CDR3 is CASARGAGGTDTQYF. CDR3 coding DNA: TGTGCCAGCGCGAGGGGCGCAGGGGGGACAGATACGCAGTATTTT.